The rows below give T cell receptor beta chains drawn from one sample of a study of blood T cells in healthy people across ages. MiXCR, run by TCRdb on the 5' RACE reads, gives a single entry per CDR3 protein. This table has nearly 1 million distinct CDR3 sequences, about 53% appearing once. The sequenced sample was blood. The receptor set was obtained from a woman aged 55-70 years in good health. Both conserved end residues are part of each CDR3. Each record gives: CDR3 protein, CDR3 DNA, clone size, D gene, J gene, V gene. The D gene is left open where the match is weak. The size of a clone is reported for some rows only, either as once, few or many, or as a class for expanded clones.

CDR3 protein: CASSLDRGRDIQYF
CDR3 DNA: TGTGCCAGCAGCTTAGACCGGGGACGAGACATTCAGTACTTC
clone size: .
D gene: .
J gene: TRBJ2-4
V gene: TRBV7-9

CDR3 protein: CSARQRIWETQYF
CDR3 DNA: TGCAGTGCTAGGCAGCGGATCTGGGAGACCCAGTACTTC
clone size: few
D gene: .
J gene: TRBJ2-5
V gene: TRBV20-1

CDR3 protein: CASRGTSGSYDEQFF
CDR3 DNA: TGTGCCAGCAGAGGGACTAGCGGGAGTTACGATGAGCAGTTCTTC
clone size: .
D gene: TRBD2
J gene: TRBJ2-1
V gene: TRBV6-1

CDR3 protein: CASSVPGRGTQYF
CDR3 DNA: TGTGCCAGCAGCGTACCTGGAAGGGGCACGCAGTATTTT
clone size: many
D gene: .
J gene: TRBJ2-3
V gene: TRBV9

CDR3 protein: CASSLAPGSRNSPLHF
CDR3 DNA: TGTGCCAGCAGTTTAGCTCCAGGGTCTAGGAATTCACCCCTCCACTTT
clone size: .
D gene: .
J gene: TRBJ1-6
V gene: TRBV12-3/TRBV12-4

CDR3 protein: CASSDRSDEQFF
CDR3 DNA: TGCGCCAGCAGCGACAGGTCCGATGAGCAGTTCTTC
clone size: few
D gene: .
J gene: TRBJ2-1
V gene: TRBV5-1

CDR3 protein: CASSLAGAQYF
CDR3 DNA: TGTGCCAGCAGTTTAGCGGGAGCCCAGTACTTC
clone size: .
D gene: TRBD2
J gene: TRBJ2-7
V gene: TRBV27

CDR3 protein: CASSEQGKYGYTF
CDR3 DNA: TGTGCCAGCAGCGAACAGGGGAAGTATGGCTACACCTTC
clone size: .
D gene: TRBD1
J gene: TRBJ1-2
V gene: TRBV6-1

CDR3 protein: CASRPFGQYLLFF
CDR3 DNA: TGTGCCAGCAGACCCTTCGGCCAGTACCTACTGTTCTTC
clone size: once
D gene: .
J gene: TRBJ2-1
V gene: TRBV11-2

CDR3 protein: CASSDGTSDEQYFGRGTRAEKLFF
CDR3 DNA: .
clone size: once
D gene: .
J gene: TRBJ1-4
V gene: TRBV2

CDR3 protein: CASSHPPKRGPKSSYNEQFF
CDR3 DNA: TGTGCCAGCAGTCACCCCCCGAAACGTGGGCCAAAAAGCTCCTACAATGAGCAGTTCTTC
clone size: .
D gene: .
J gene: TRBJ2-1
V gene: TRBV28

CDR3 protein: CASSLVGLENNEQFF
CDR3 DNA: TGTGCCAGCAGCTTGGTTGGCCTAGAAAACAATGAGCAGTTCTTC
clone size: few
D gene: .
J gene: TRBJ2-1
V gene: TRBV5-4

CDR3 protein: CASSFGRAHNEQFF
CDR3 DNA: TGTGCCAGCAGTTTTGGCAGGGCTCACAATGAGCAGTTCTTC
clone size: .
D gene: .
J gene: TRBJ2-1
V gene: TRBV27

CDR3 protein: CASSQRGTRYSGANVPTF
CDR3 DNA: TGCGCCAGCAGCCAACGGGGGACACGGTACTCTGGGGCCAACGTCCCGACTTTC
clone size: .
D gene: .
J gene: TRBJ2-6
V gene: TRBV4-1

CDR3 protein: CASLQETQYF
CDR3 DNA: TGTGCCAGTCTCCAAGAGACCCAGTACTTC
clone size: few
D gene: .
J gene: TRBJ2-5
V gene: TRBV25-1

CDR3 protein: CASSQNPGQGNSEQYF
CDR3 DNA: TGCGCCAGCAGCCAAAACCCGGGACAGGGGAACTCCGAGCAGTACTTC
clone size: .
D gene: TRBD1
J gene: TRBJ2-7
V gene: TRBV4-3

CDR3 protein: CASSGGGLAGADEQFF
CDR3 DNA: TGTGCCAGCAGCGGAGGTGGACTAGCGGGAGCCGATGAGCAGTTCTTC
clone size: few
D gene: TRBD2
J gene: TRBJ2-1
V gene: TRBV7-9

CDR3 protein: CSAEEGRAQYF
CDR3 DNA: TGCAGTGCTGAGGAGGGCCGAGCGCAGTATTTT
clone size: few
D gene: .
J gene: TRBJ2-3
V gene: TRBV20-1

CDR3 protein: CSVLAGQGGEQYF
CDR3 DNA: TGCAGTGTGTTAGCCGGGCAGGGGGGCGAGCAGTACTTC
clone size: few
D gene: .
J gene: TRBJ2-7
V gene: TRBV20-1

CDR3 protein: CASSPTGQKEKLFF
CDR3 DNA: TGTGCCAGCAGCCCGACAGGCCAAAAGGAAAAACTGTTTTTT
clone size: few
D gene: .
J gene: TRBJ1-4
V gene: TRBV7-8

CDR3 protein: CASSEVAFTDTQYF
CDR3 DNA: TGTGCCAGCAGTGAAGTCGCATTCACAGATACGCAGTATTTT
clone size: few
D gene: .
J gene: TRBJ2-3
V gene: TRBV2

CDR3 protein: CASSQGGSPGTNQPQHF
CDR3 DNA: TGCGCCAGCAGCCAAGGGGGAAGCCCTGGGACAAATCAGCCCCAGCATTTT
clone size: .
D gene: .
J gene: TRBJ1-5
V gene: TRBV4-1

CDR3 protein: CASSPTLNEQFF
CDR3 DNA: TGTGCCAGCAGCCCGACACTCAATGAGCAGTTCTTC
clone size: .
D gene: .
J gene: TRBJ2-1
V gene: TRBV11-2

CDR3 protein: CASSQGGEEQYF
CDR3 DNA: TGTGCCAGCAGCCAAGGAGGGGAAGAGCAGTACTTC
clone size: .
D gene: .
J gene: TRBJ2-5
V gene: TRBV3-1

CDR3 protein: CASSAGQRGATEAFF
CDR3 DNA: TGCGCCAGCAGCGCCGGACAACGTGGGGCGACTGAAGCTTTCTTT
clone size: .
D gene: .
J gene: TRBJ1-1
V gene: TRBV5-1

CDR3 protein: CSARGQEEKLFF
CDR3 DNA: TGCAGTGCTAGAGGACAGGAGGAAAAACTGTTTTTT
clone size: .
D gene: .
J gene: TRBJ1-4
V gene: TRBV20-1

CDR3 protein: CASSYSTGQETSGANVLTF
CDR3 DNA: TGTGCCAGCAGTTACTCGACGGGACAGGAAACCTCTGGGGCCAACGTCCTGACTTTC
clone size: .
D gene: TRBD1
J gene: TRBJ2-6
V gene: TRBV6-5

CDR3 protein: CSVSGPLGSYNEQFF
CDR3 DNA: TGCAGCGTTTCCGGGCCCCTGGGCTCCTACAATGAGCAGTTCTTC
clone size: .
D gene: .
J gene: TRBJ2-1
V gene: TRBV29-1

CDR3 protein: CASSLSILGNYGYTF
CDR3 DNA: TGTGCCAGCAGTTTATCGATCTTGGGGAACTATGGCTACACCTTC
clone size: .
D gene: .
J gene: TRBJ1-2
V gene: TRBV27

CDR3 protein: CSASFGVQNIQYF
CDR3 DNA: TGCAGTGCTAGTTTCGGGGTTCAAAACATTCAGTACTTC
clone size: .
D gene: .
J gene: TRBJ2-4
V gene: TRBV20-1

CDR3 protein: CASRLLLQPQHF
CDR3 DNA: TGTGCCAGCAGGTTATTACTGCAGCCCCAGCATTTT
clone size: .
D gene: .
J gene: TRBJ1-5
V gene: TRBV12-3/TRBV12-4

CDR3 protein: CANEEGQGSTF
CDR3 DNA: TGTGCCAACGAAGAGGGACAGGGGTCCACCTTC
clone size: .
D gene: TRBD1
J gene: TRBJ1-2
V gene: TRBV7-9

CDR3 protein: CASERDRRTTDTQYF
CDR3 DNA: TGTGCCAGCGAGCGTGACAGAAGAACTACAGATACGCAGTATTTT
clone size: .
D gene: .
J gene: TRBJ2-3
V gene: TRBV2

CDR3 protein: CATSRDQGQETQYF
CDR3 DNA: TGTGCCACCAGCAGAGATCAGGGCCAAGAGACCCAGTACTTC
clone size: .
D gene: .
J gene: TRBJ2-5
V gene: TRBV15

CDR3 protein: CASGGAKAEAFF
CDR3 DNA: TGTGCCAGCGGGGGCGCGAAGGCTGAAGCTTTCTTT
clone size: .
D gene: .
J gene: TRBJ1-1
V gene: TRBV7-8

CDR3 protein: CATSGAGEGTKNIQYF
CDR3 DNA: TGTGCCACCTCCGGGGCAGGGGAGGGGACCAAAAACATTCAGTACTTC
clone size: .
D gene: .
J gene: TRBJ2-4
V gene: TRBV6-5

CDR3 protein: CASRDWEEQFF
CDR3 DNA: TGTGCCAGCAGGGACTGGGAAGAGCAGTTCTTC
clone size: .
D gene: .
J gene: TRBJ2-1
V gene: TRBV6-6

CDR3 protein: CASSYSTSFGQYF
CDR3 DNA: TGTGCCAGCAGTTACTCGACTAGCTTCGGGCAGTACTTC
clone size: .
D gene: TRBD2
J gene: TRBJ2-5
V gene: TRBV6-5

CDR3 protein: CASSSISGRTKETQYF
CDR3 DNA: TGTGCCAGCAGTTCCATTAGCGGGAGGACTAAAGAGACCCAGTACTTC
clone size: .
D gene: TRBD2
J gene: TRBJ2-5
V gene: TRBV6-2/TRBV6-3

CDR3 protein: CASSFQGLGNEKLFF
CDR3 DNA: TGTGCCAGCAGTTTTCAGGGTTTGGGTAATGAAAAACTGTTTTTT
clone size: .
D gene: .
J gene: TRBJ1-4
V gene: TRBV2

CDR3 protein: CASSYSDRGQETQYF
CDR3 DNA: TGTGCCAGCAGTTACTCGGACAGGGGCCAAGAGACCCAGTACTTC
clone size: .
D gene: TRBD1
J gene: TRBJ2-5
V gene: TRBV6-5

CDR3 protein: CASSQDGRGYEQYF
CDR3 DNA: TGCGCCAGCAGCCAAGATGGGCGGGGCTACGAGCAGTACTTC
clone size: few
D gene: .
J gene: TRBJ2-7
V gene: TRBV4-1

CDR3 protein: CASSPIPRDRVNEAFF
CDR3 DNA: TGCGCCAGCAGCCCAATTCCTCGGGACAGGGTTAATGAAGCTTTCTTT
clone size: .
D gene: TRBD1
J gene: TRBJ1-1
V gene: TRBV4-1

CDR3 protein: CASSLAVGQGAVADTQYF
CDR3 DNA: TGTGCCAGCAGCTTAGCGGTAGGACAGGGGGCGGTGGCAGATACGCAGTATTTT
clone size: once
D gene: TRBD1
J gene: TRBJ2-3
V gene: TRBV7-2

CDR3 protein: CSAREEGQGQYF
CDR3 DNA: TGCAGTGCTAGAGAAGAGGGACAGGGGCAGTATTTT
clone size: .
D gene: TRBD1
J gene: TRBJ2-3
V gene: TRBV20-1

CDR3 protein: CASSRDYEGHTQYF
CDR3 DNA: TGTGCCAGCAGCCGGGATTACGAAGGTCATACGCAGTATTTT
clone size: .
D gene: .
J gene: TRBJ2-3
V gene: TRBV9

CDR3 protein: CASSDYNQPQHF
CDR3 DNA: TGTGCCAGCAGTGACTACAATCAGCCCCAGCATTTT
clone size: few
D gene: .
J gene: TRBJ1-5
V gene: TRBV25-1